This section outlines one TCR beta chain sequence together with its context. This sample was included in a study of blood T cell repertoires in COVID-19. The wider study: Sites in the United States, Italy and Spain provided acute and convalescent COVID-19 samples. In each case, the material was cDNA or gDNA derived from T cells, B-cell-depleted T cells, or PBMCs.

In the authors' methods: It was from reference gene primer amplification that nucleated cell counts were estimated. Generated by immunoSEQ multiplex PCR, the TCRdb table keeps only in-frame clones and is missing some. V, J and clone size reflect that table, while D and trimming were determined from the DNA. This table holds roughly 230,000 clones, around 83% found once. The sequence came from a man aged 40-49 years with acute or convalescent COVID-19. Material for sequencing was peripheral blood.

The CDR3 nucleotides are TGTGCCAGCAGCCCCGGGACATCGGGGGGCTACACCTTC. This sequence encodes CASSPGTSGGYTF. This chain connects TRBV7-3 to TRBJ1-2, with D possibly TRBD1 on 6 matching bases. The germline gives CDR1 SGHTA, CDR2 FQGTGA. Trimming removed 5 bases at V and 8 bases at J, with 15 bases between. The CDR3 spans 13 residues.